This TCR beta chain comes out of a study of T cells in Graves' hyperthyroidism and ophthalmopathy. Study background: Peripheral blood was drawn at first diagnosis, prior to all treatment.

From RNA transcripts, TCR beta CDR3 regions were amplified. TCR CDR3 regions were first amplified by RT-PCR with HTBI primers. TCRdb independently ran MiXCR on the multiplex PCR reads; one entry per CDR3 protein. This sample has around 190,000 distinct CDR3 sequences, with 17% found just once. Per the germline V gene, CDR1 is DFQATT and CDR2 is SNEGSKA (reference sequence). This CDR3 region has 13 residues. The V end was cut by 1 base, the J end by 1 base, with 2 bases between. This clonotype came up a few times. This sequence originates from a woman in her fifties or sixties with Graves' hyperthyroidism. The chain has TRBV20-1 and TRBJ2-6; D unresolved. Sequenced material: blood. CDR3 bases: TGCAGTGCTAGAGTGTCTGGGGCCAACGTCCTGACTTTC. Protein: CSARVSGANVLTF.